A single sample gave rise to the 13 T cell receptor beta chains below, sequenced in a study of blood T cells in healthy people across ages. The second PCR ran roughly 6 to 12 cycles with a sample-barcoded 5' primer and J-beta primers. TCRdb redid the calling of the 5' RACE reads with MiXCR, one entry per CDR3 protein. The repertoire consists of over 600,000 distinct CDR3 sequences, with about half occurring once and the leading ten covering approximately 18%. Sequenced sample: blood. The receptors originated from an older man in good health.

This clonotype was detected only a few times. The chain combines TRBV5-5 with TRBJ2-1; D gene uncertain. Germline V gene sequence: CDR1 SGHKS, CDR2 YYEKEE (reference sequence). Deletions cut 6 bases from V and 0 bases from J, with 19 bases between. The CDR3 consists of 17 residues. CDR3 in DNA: TGTGCCAGCATCAGTCCCGAGACAATGAACTCCTACAATGAGCAGTTCTTC. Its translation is CASISPETMNSYNEQFF.

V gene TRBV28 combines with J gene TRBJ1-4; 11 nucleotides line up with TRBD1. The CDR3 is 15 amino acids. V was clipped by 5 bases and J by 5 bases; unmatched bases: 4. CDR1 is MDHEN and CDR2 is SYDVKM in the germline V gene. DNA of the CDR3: TGTGCCAGCAGTGGACAGGGGGCCACAAATGAAAAACTGTTTTTT. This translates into CASSGQGATNEKLFF.

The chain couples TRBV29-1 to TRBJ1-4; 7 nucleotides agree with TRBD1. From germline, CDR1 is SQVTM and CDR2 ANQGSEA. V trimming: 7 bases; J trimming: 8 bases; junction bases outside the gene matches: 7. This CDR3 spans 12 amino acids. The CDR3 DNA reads TGCAGCGCTCGGGACAGTCTGGAAAAACTGTTTTTT. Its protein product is CSARDSLEKLFF.

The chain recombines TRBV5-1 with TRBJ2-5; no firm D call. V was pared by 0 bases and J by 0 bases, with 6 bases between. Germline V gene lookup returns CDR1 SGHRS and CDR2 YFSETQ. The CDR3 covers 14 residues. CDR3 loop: CASSLDGYQETQYF. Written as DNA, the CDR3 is TGCGCCAGCAGCTTGGACGGGTACCAAGAGACCCAGTACTTC. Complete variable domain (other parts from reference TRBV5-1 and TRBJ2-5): KAGVTQTPRYLIKTRGQQVTLSCSPISGHRSVSWYQQTPGQGLQFLFEYFSETQRNKGNFPGRFSGRQFSNSRSEMNVSTLELGDSALYLCASSLDGYQETQYFGPGTRLLVL.

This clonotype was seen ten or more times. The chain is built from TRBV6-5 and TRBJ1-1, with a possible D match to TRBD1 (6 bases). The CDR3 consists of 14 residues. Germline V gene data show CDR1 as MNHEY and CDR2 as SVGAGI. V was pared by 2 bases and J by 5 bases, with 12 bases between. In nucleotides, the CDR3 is TGTGCCAGCAGTTACGGAGGGGGGATAACTGAAGCTTTCTTT. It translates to CASSYGGGITEAFF.

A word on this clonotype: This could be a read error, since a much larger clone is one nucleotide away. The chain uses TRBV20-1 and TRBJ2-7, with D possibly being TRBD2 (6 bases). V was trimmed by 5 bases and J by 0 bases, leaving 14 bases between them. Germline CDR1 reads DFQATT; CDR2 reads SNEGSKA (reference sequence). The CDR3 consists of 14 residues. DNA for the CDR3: TGCAGTGCTTGGAGGGACGGTGACTCCTACGAGCAGTACTTC. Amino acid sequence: CSAWRDGDSYEQYF.

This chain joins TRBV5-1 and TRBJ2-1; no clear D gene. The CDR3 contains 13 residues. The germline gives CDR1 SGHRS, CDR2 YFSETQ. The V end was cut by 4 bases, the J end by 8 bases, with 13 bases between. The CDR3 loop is CASSPVGGYEQFF. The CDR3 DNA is TGCGCCAGCAGCCCCGTAGGTGGGTATGAGCAGTTCTTC.

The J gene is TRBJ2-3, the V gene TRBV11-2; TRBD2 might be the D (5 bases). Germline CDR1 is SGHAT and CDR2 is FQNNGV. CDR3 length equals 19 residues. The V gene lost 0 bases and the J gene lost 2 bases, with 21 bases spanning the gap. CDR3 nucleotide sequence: TGTGCCAGCAGCTTAGACTCGTTGGACTCCTTGGGGTTCACAGATACGCAGTATTTT. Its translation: CASSLDSLDSLGFTDTQYF.

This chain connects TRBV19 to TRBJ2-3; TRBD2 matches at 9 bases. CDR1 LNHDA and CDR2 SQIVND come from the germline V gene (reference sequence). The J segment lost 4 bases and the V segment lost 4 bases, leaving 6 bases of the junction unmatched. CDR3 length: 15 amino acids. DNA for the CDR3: TGTGCCAGTAGTACTAGCGGGGCCCGGGCAGATACGCAGTATTTT. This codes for CASSTSGARADTQYF.

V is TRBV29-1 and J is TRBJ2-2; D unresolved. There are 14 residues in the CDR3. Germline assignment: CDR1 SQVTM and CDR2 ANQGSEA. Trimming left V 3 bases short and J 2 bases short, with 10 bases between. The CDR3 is CSVESRKNTGELFF. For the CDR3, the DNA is TGCAGCGTTGAGAGTCGGAAAAACACCGGGGAGCTGTTTTTT.

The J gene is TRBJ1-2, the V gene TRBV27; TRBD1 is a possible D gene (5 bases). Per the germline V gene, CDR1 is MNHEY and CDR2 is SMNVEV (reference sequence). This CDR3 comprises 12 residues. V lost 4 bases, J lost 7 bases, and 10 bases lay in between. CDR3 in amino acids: CASSSQGSGYTF. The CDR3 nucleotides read TGTGCCAGCAGTTCCCAGGGTAGTGGCTACACCTTC.

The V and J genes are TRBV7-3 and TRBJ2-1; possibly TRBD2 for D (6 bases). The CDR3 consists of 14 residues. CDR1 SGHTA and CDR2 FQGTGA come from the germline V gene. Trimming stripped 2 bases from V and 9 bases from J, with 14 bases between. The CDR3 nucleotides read TGTGCCAGCAGCTTAGGGAACGTGGGGGGTGAGCAGTTCTTC. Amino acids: CASSLGNVGGEQFF.

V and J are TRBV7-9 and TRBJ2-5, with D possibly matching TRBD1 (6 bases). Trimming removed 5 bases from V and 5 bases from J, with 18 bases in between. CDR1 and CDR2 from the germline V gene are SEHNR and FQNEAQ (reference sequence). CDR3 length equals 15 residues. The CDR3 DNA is TGTGCCAGCAGCCACCGGGGAACAGGGTGGGAGACCCAGTACTTC. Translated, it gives CASSHRGTGWETQYF.